The 15 T cell receptor beta chains presented below share a single source sample, sequenced in a study of cytomegalovirus exposure and HLA in healthy donors. PCR involved 60 Vbeta and 13 Jbeta primers. The method was immunoSEQ multiplex PCR; TCRdb's version includes in-frame clones alone and lacks a portion of them. The table includes around 90,000 clones, roughly 86% detected once. The sample was PBMCs. The receptors stem from a man younger than 40 in good health and CMV-seropositive.

This clone was found a few times. This chain uses TRBV28 with TRBJ2-1; D gene uncertain. This CDR3 is built from 11 residues. Looked up from germline, CDR1 is MDHEN and CDR2 is SYDVKM. Trimming left V 2 bases short and J 7 bases short, with 3 bases between. The CDR3 DNA follows: TGTGCCAGCAGTTTAGTAAATGAGCAGTTCTTC. Encoded protein: CASSLVNEQFF.

The chain joins TRBV5-1 to TRBJ2-1; unclear D gene. The V gene's germline CDR1 is SGHRS and CDR2 YFSETQ. The CDR3 is made up of 14 amino acids. Trimming pared 0 bases from V and 3 bases from J, leaving 7 bases between. CDR3 amino acids: CASSLVEFYNEQFF. CDR3 nucleotides: TGCGCCAGCAGCTTGGTCGAGTTCTACAATGAGCAGTTCTTC. The variable domain in full, completed from reference TRBV5-1 and TRBJ2-1, reads KAGVTQTPRYLIKTRGQQVTLSCSPISGHRSVSWYQQTPGQGLQFLFEYFSETQRNKGNFPGRFSGRQFSNSRSEMNVSTLELGDSALYLCASSLVEFYNEQFFGPGTRLTVL.

This chain uses TRBV5-1 with TRBJ2-1; 7 nucleotides align to TRBD2. CDR1 SGHRS and CDR2 YFSETQ come from the germline V gene. With V trimmed by 0 bases and J by 3 bases, 9 bases remained unmatched. The CDR3 is made up of 17 amino acids. The CDR3 loop is CASSLDVGGRGYNEQFF. The CDR3 DNA reads as TGCGCCAGCAGCTTGGATGTCGGCGGGAGAGGCTACAATGAGCAGTTCTTC. Complete variable domain (other parts from reference TRBV5-1 and TRBJ2-1): KAGVTQTPRYLIKTRGQQVTLSCSPISGHRSVSWYQQTPGQGLQFLFEYFSETQRNKGNFPGRFSGRQFSNSRSEMNVSTLELGDSALYLCASSLDVGGRGYNEQFFGPGTRLTVL.

About this clone itself: The junction departs from the called germline gene at one end, perhaps through a read error. The chain joins TRBV7-9 to TRBJ2-7; D possibly corresponds to TRBD2 (6 bases). The germline V gene encodes CDR1 SEHNR and CDR2 FQNEAQ (reference sequence). This CDR3 is built from 15 residues. The CDR3 DNA is TGTCCCAGCAGCTTATTTGCGGGAAGCGACTACGAGCAGTACTTC. Its protein product is CPSSLFAGSDYEQYF.

V usage is TRBV4-1 and J usage is TRBJ2-3, with TRBD1 identical over 9 bases. V trimming: 0 bases; J trimming: 6 bases; junction bases outside the gene matches: 7. This CDR3 has 16 amino acids. The germline V gene has CDR1 MGHRA and CDR2 YSYEKL. CDR3 protein: CASSQERQGGTDTQYF. The CDR3 DNA follows: TGCGCCAGCAGCCAAGAGCGACAGGGGGGTACGGATACGCAGTATTTT.

The CDR3 DNA reads as TGTGCCAGCAGTTCCCCAGGGGCTACGCAGTATTTT. Translation gives CASSSPGATQYF. V usage is TRBV27 and J usage is TRBJ2-3; perhaps TRBD1 as D (6 bases). V lost 4 bases and J 8 bases, leaving 10 bases between the germline ends. Per the germline V gene, CDR1 is MNHEY and CDR2 is SMNVEV (reference sequence). CDR3 length: 12 residues.

Only one count was recorded for this clone. The V and J genes are TRBV5-6 and TRBJ2-2, with D possibly TRBD2 on 5 matching bases. The germline CDR1 and CDR2 sequences are SGHDT and YYEEEE. The V gene lost 2 bases and the J gene lost 0 bases, with 5 bases spanning the gap. The CDR3 is made up of 14 amino acids. CDR3 loop: CASSFGTNTGELFF. CDR3 coding DNA: TGTGCCAGCAGCTTCGGGACGAACACCGGGGAGCTGTTTTTT.

This clone was found a few times. The CDR3 coding sequence is TGTGCCACCAGCAGAACCGGGACAGGGGATAACGGCTACACCTTC. Translating it yields CATSRTGTGDNGYTF. The V gene is TRBV15, the J gene TRBJ1-2; 10 nucleotides line up with TRBD1. The ends lost 2 bases at V and 8 bases at J; junction bases unmatched: 8. There are 15 residues in the CDR3. Germline loops: CDR1 LNHNV, CDR2 YYDKDF (reference sequence).

The chain employs TRBV9 and TRBJ2-5; D is possibly TRBD2 (5 bases). Germline lookup yields CDR1 SGDLS and CDR2 YYNGEE. V lost 0 bases and J lost 5, with 14 bases in between. The CDR3 extends over 15 amino acids. Here the CDR3 reads CASSVAGSAVETQYF. The CDR3 region has the DNA TGTGCCAGCAGCGTAGCCGGTAGCGCGGTGGAGACCCAGTACTTC.

This chain connects TRBV7-2 to TRBJ2-2, with TRBD2 matching 13 bases. Germline loops: CDR1 SGHTA, CDR2 FQGNSA. The CDR3 contains 16 residues. Trimming cost V 2 bases and J 6 bases; bases outside gene matches: 3. CDR3 nucleotide sequence: TGTGCCAGCAGCTTATTACTAGCGGGGGGGGCCGGGGAGCTGTTTTTT. As protein: CASSLLLAGGAGELFF.

The V gene is TRBV5-1, the J gene TRBJ2-7, with 12 nucleotides matching TRBD1. Trimming at V came to 2 bases and at J to 7 bases, leaving 10 bases not matched to a gene. The length of the CDR3 is 16 residues. Germline values: CDR1 SGHRS, CDR2 YFSETQ. The CDR3 region is CASSLGTGGSAGEQYF. The CDR3 DNA follows: TGCGCCAGCAGCTTAGGGACAGGGGGCTCTGCGGGAGAGCAGTACTTC.

The J gene is TRBJ2-7, the V gene TRBV5-1, with a weak D call TRBD1 (6 bases). CDR1 is SGHRS, CDR2 YFSETQ, per germline. The CDR3 runs 15 residues. Trimming pared 6 bases from V and 7 bases from J, leaving 23 bases between. CDR3 coding DNA: TGCGCCAGCACAGCGCAGGGGACGACGTCGGGAGAGCAGTACTTC. This codes for CASTAQGTTSGEQYF. The complete variable domain, with remaining parts taken from reference TRBV5-1 and TRBJ2-7, reads KAGVTQTPRYLIKTRGQQVTLSCSPISGHRSVSWYQQTPGQGLQFLFEYFSETQRNKGNFPGRFSGRQFSNSRSEMNVSTLELGDSALYLCASTAQGTTSGEQYFGPGTRLTVT.

This clone was recorded only once. V usage is TRBV9 and J usage is TRBJ2-7; D perhaps matches TRBD1 (5 bases). V was shortened by 4 bases and J by 0 bases, with 17 bases between the two germline ends. Looked up from germline, CDR1 is SGDLS and CDR2 is YYNGEE. The CDR3 extends over 16 amino acids. CDR3 sequence (DNA): TGTGCCAGCAGCCGCCTGGGTCAGGGCAGCTCCTACGAGCAGTACTTC. This encodes CASSRLGQGSSYEQYF.

The chain has TRBV5-1 and TRBJ2-3; 7 positions match TRBD2. V was clipped by 6 bases and J by 5 bases; unmatched bases: 6. Germline-derived CDR1 and CDR2 are SGHRS and YFSETQ. The CDR3 spans 13 residues. This CDR3 is CASNRGGIDTQYF. CDR3 DNA sequence: TGCGCCAGCAACCGCGGGGGAATAGATACGCAGTATTTT.

V and J are TRBV10-2 and TRBJ2-3, with D perhaps TRBD2 (5 bases). The V and J ends lost 6 bases and 0 bases respectively, with 10 bases between them. Germline V CDR1 and CDR2: WSHSY, SAAADI. The CDR3 loop spans 14 amino acids. CDR3 amino acids: CASRKERSTDTQYF. The CDR3 DNA reads as TGCGCCAGCAGGAAGGAGCGGAGCACAGATACGCAGTATTTT.